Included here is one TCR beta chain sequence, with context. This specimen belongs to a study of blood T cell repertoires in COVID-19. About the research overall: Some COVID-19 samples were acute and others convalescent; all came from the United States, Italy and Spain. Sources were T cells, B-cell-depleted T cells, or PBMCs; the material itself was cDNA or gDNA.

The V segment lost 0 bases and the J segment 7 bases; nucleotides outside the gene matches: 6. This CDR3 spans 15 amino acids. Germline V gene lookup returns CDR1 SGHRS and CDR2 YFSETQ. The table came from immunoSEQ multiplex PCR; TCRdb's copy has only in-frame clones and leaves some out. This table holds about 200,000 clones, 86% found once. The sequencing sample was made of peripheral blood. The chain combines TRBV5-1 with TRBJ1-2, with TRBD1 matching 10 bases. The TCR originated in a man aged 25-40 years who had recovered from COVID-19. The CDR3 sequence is CASSLAPTGGLGYTF. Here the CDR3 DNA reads TGCGCCAGCAGCTTGGCCCCGACAGGGGGCCTTGGCTACACCTTC.